This T cell receptor (beta chain) was profiled in a study of cytomegalovirus exposure and HLA in healthy donors. Looked up from germline, CDR1 is SGDLS and CDR2 is YYNGEE. V dropped 2 bases and J dropped 9 bases, with 15 bases sitting between them. The CDR3 length is 15 residues. As concerns this clone: Its specificity is unknown.

PCR used 60 Vbeta primers and 13 Jbeta primers. Data came from immunoSEQ multiplex PCR; TCRdb stores just in-frame clones and leaves some out. There are 90,000 to 110,000 clones in the sample; 70% to 80% occur only once, and 1.3% lies in the top ten. Study-level results: A missense DCLRE1C variant was associated with V- and J-gene trimming of TCR beta chains in a later analysis, and an independent cohort replicated the association. Researchers reported that three CMV-associated chains were confirmed in vitro as CMV antigen-specific. Accurate predictions that matched the HLA-A and HLA-B alleles of most subjects were reportedly made from TCR beta sequences.

The rearrangement uses TRBV9 and TRBJ1-6; a possible D gene is TRBD1 (6 bases). This TCR was sampled from a man aged 35-49 years in good health and CMV-seronegative. The sequenced material came from PBMCs. The CDR3, as DNA: TGTGCCAGCAGCGTCGCCGGGACACAAACTTCACCCCTCCACTTT. Its translation: CASSVAGTQTSPLHF.